These 26 T cell receptor beta chains were sequenced from one sample in a study of T cell responses to AZD1222 COVID-19 vaccine. Data came from immunoSEQ multiplex PCR; TCRdb stores just in-frame clones and leaves some out. This sample yields 120,000 or so clones, of which about 91% are seen a single time; under 3.5% belongs to the top ten. The sample was peripheral blood, taken on day 0 of AZD1222 vaccination. These TCRs come from an adult in good health.

The J gene is TRBJ2-3, the V gene TRBV30, with D perhaps matching TRBD2 (7 bases). Trimming left V 4 bases short and J 2 bases short, with 16 bases between. Germline CDR1 and CDR2: GTSNPN and SVGIG (reference sequence). This CDR3 spans 15 amino acids. CDR3 bases: TGTGCCTGGACCTTGGGAGGGGGTCCCACAGATACGCAGTATTTT. This sequence encodes CAWTLGGGPTDTQYF.

The gene calls are TRBV9 and TRBJ1-6, with 7 bases that match TRBD1. V shed 0 bases and J 10 bases; nucleotides not matched to a gene: 7. Germline V gene lookup returns CDR1 SGDLS and CDR2 YYNGEE. This CDR3 spans 15 amino acids. CDR3 nucleotides: TGTGCCAGCAGCGTAGTAGGGGGCTTCGGGTCACCCCTCCACTTT. This gives the protein CASSVVGGFGSPLHF.

This chain joins TRBV30 and TRBJ1-6, with 8 bases matching TRBD1. The V gene end was trimmed by 2 bases and the J gene end by 7 bases; junction bases not matched to a gene: 7. The germline V gene encodes CDR1 GTSNPN and CDR2 SVGIG (reference sequence). The length of the CDR3 is 15 residues. CDR3 in DNA: TGTGCCTGGAGTTCGACAACAGGGGGGAATTCACCCCTCCACTTT. Its translation: CAWSSTTGGNSPLHF.

V and J are TRBV9 and TRBJ1-3; a possible D gene is TRBD1 (5 bases). Germline CDR1 SGDLS, CDR2 YYNGEE. The V gene lost 2 bases and the J gene lost 4 bases, with 22 bases spanning the gap. The CDR3 is 18 residues long. CDR3 coding DNA: TGTGCCAGCAGCGTCGTTCCCCCCGGGGGAGGATCCGGAAACACCATATATTTT. Translation: CASSVVPPGGGSGNTIYF.

This chain connects TRBV6-5 to TRBJ1-1; 7 bases are a match to TRBD1. The CDR3 consists of 14 residues. The V gene end was trimmed by 6 bases and the J gene end by 1 base; junction bases not matched to a gene: 5. Germline CDR1 MNHEY, CDR2 SVGAGI. The CDR3 DNA reads TGTGCCAGCAGGGACAGGCGGGGGAACACTGAAGCTTTCTTT. Its protein product is CASRDRRGNTEAFF.

The rearrangement uses TRBV5-1 and TRBJ1-4; 7 bases map to TRBD1. The CDR3 consists of 16 residues. V dropped 3 bases and J dropped 8; count of bases not matched to a gene: 13. CDR1 and CDR2 from the germline V gene are SGHRS and YFSETQ. The CDR3 reads CASSYSRRGRGEKLFF. The CDR3 nucleotides are TGCGCCAGCAGCTATTCTAGGAGGGGGCGCGGGGAAAAACTGTTTTTT.

V gene TRBV7-3 combines with J gene TRBJ2-1; TRBD2 agrees at 10 bases. The CDR3 is made up of 15 amino acids. V shed 5 bases and J 8 bases; nucleotides not matched to a gene: 9. Germline V gives CDR1 SGHTA, CDR2 FQGTGA. DNA for the CDR3: TGTGCCAGCAGCCCCCGGCTAGCGGGAGCCGATGAGCAGTTCTTC. Translation gives CASSPRLAGADEQFF.

The V call is TRBV7-2, the J call TRBJ1-2; perhaps TRBD1 as D (6 bases). The V end was cut by 3 bases, the J end by 0 bases, with 11 bases between. The CDR3 totals 15 residues. Per the germline V gene, CDR1 is SGHTA and CDR2 is FQGNSA. The CDR3 coding sequence is TGTGCCAGCAGCTTTGGGGGGGCCTCTAACTATGGCTACACCTTC. Protein: CASSFGGASNYGYTF.

The chain uses TRBV30 and TRBJ1-3; D unresolved. This CDR3 comprises 16 residues. V was pared by 4 bases and J by 0 bases, with 16 bases between. CDR1 and CDR2 from the germline V gene are GTSNPN and SVGIG (reference sequence). The CDR3 bases are TGTGCCTGGACCCAGGACCGAGCCGACTCTGGAAACACCATATATTTT. Amino acids: CAWTQDRADSGNTIYF.

This chain links TRBV10-2 with TRBJ1-6; unclear D gene. The germline V and J ends were trimmed by 2 bases and 10 bases, with 6 bases remaining between them. Germline CDR1 and CDR2: WSHSY and SAAADI. This CDR3 is built from 12 residues. For the CDR3, the DNA is TGCGCCAGCAGTGAGGCGGAATCACCCCTCCACTTT. Translation gives CASSEAESPLHF.

The chain uses TRBV11-3 and TRBJ2-1; unclear D gene. CDR1 is SGHNT, CDR2 YENEEA, per germline. This CDR3 has 13 amino acids. Trimming cost V 5 bases and J 9 bases, with 14 bases left between them. The CDR3 sequence is CASSPHGTGEQFF. In nucleotides, the CDR3 is TGTGCCAGCAGCCCCCACGGAACGGGTGAGCAGTTCTTC. Supplemented by reference TRBV11-3 and TRBJ2-1, the full variable domain reads EAGVVQSPRYKIIEKKQPVAFWCNPISGHNTLYWYLQNLGQGPELLIRYENEEAVDDSQLPKDRFSAERLKGVDSTLKIQPAELGDSAVYLCASSPHGTGEQFFGPGTRLTVL.

The chain joins TRBV5-1 to TRBJ1-1, with D uncertain. Germline values: CDR1 SGHRS, CDR2 YFSETQ. The ends were cut back, 3 bases at V and 1 base at J, with 10 bases in the middle. The CDR3 is made up of 14 amino acids. The CDR3 sequence: CASSSISGNTEAFF. The CDR3 region has the DNA TGCGCCAGCAGCTCTATCTCGGGGAACACTGAAGCTTTCTTT.

The chain combines TRBV21-1 with TRBJ1-6. TRBV21-1 counts as a pseudogene. This CDR3 has 18 amino acids. As DNA, the CDR3 is TGTGCCAGCAGCAAAGGGTTTAGGGGGGTTCCTTATAATTCACCCCTCCACTTT. This codes for CASSKGFRGVPYNSPLHF.

The rearrangement joins TRBV6-5 to TRBJ2-1; 9 bases agree with TRBD2. Per germline, CDR1 MNHEY and CDR2 SVGAGI. This CDR3 is built from 16 residues. Trimming removed 2 bases from V and 9 bases from J; junction bases left unmatched: 11. The chain's CDR3 is CASSYGIAGVGFEQFF. The CDR3 DNA reads TGTGCCAGCAGTTACGGGATAGCGGGAGTGGGTTTTGAGCAGTTCTTC.

The chain uses TRBV24-1 and TRBJ2-1; TRBD2 aligns across 9 bases. CDR3 length: 16 residues. With 3 bases clipped from V and 3 bases from J, the junction kept 5 bases outside the gene matches. Per the germline V gene, CDR1 is KGHDR and CDR2 is SFDVKD. The CDR3 coding sequence is TGTGCCACCAGTGATGCCGTAGCGGGAGACTACAATGAGCAGTTCTTC. It specifies CATSDAVAGDYNEQFF.

This chain joins TRBV19 and TRBJ1-1, with TRBD1 matching 7 bases. CDR1 and CDR2 from the germline V gene are LNHDA and SQIVND (reference sequence). The CDR3 contains 14 residues. V was pared by 7 bases and J by 5 bases, with 10 bases of the junction left unmatched. In DNA, the CDR3 is TGTGCCAGTAAAGTGGAGGGGGCTTGGACTGAAGCTTTCTTT. Encoded protein: CASKVEGAWTEAFF.

V and J are TRBV27 and TRBJ2-1; D unresolved. The V gene lost 3 bases and the J gene lost 0 bases, with 9 bases spanning the gap. CDR1 is MNHEY and CDR2 is SMNVEV in the germline V gene (reference sequence). This CDR3 has 15 amino acids. The CDR3 region is CASSFIRYSYNEQFF. DNA for the CDR3: TGTGCCAGCAGTTTCATCCGGTACTCCTACAATGAGCAGTTCTTC.

V is TRBV7-9 and J is TRBJ1-5; possibly TRBD1 for D (5 bases). Germline V gene data show CDR1 as SEHNR and CDR2 as FQNEAQ (reference sequence). CDR3 length: 15 amino acids. V lost 1 base to trimming and J lost 3 bases, with 10 bases between them. The CDR3 nucleotides are TGTGCCAGCAGCTTAGACGGACAAGCCAATCAGCCCCAGCATTTT. Translating it yields CASSLDGQANQPQHF.

In DNA form, the CDR3 reads TGTGCCAGCAGTCCCAGGGGACTAAAGGTGGAGACCCAGTACTTC. Translation: CASSPRGLKVETQYF. This chain connects TRBV7-9 to TRBJ2-5; D possibly corresponds to TRBD2 (7 bases). The CDR3 has 15 amino acids. CDR1 SEHNR and CDR2 FQNEAQ come from the germline V gene (reference sequence). The V end was cut by 6 bases, the J end by 5 bases, with 19 bases between.

This chain uses TRBV6-5 with TRBJ1-5, with D possibly being TRBD1 (6 bases). Trimming took 9 bases from V and 5 from J, leaving 8 bases between them. CDR3 length: 11 amino acids. Germline V lookup: CDR1 MNHEY, CDR2 SVGAGI. The CDR3 DNA reads TGTGCCAGTAGGGGGGATCAGCCCCAGCATTTT. This gives the protein CASRGDQPQHF.

V is TRBV20-1 and J is TRBJ2-3, with 7 bases that match TRBD2. Trimming took 3 bases from V and 3 from J; bases not matched to a gene: 12. Germline loops: CDR1 DFQATT, CDR2 SNEGSKA (reference sequence). The CDR3 is 16 residues long. The CDR3 sequence is CSASSSGGWRTDTQYF. Here the CDR3 DNA reads TGCAGTGCTAGTTCTTCCGGGGGGTGGAGGACAGATACGCAGTATTTT.

This clone was seen a single time. V is TRBV19 and J is TRBJ2-2; tentatively, D is TRBD2 (6 bases). The CDR3 consists of 16 residues. Germline V gene lookup returns CDR1 LNHDA and CDR2 SQIVND (reference sequence). The V end was cut by 2 bases, the J end by 0 bases, with 10 bases between. The DNA for the CDR3 is TGTGCCAGTAGTATACAAGGACTACCGAACACCGGGGAGCTGTTTTTT. Translating gives CASSIQGLPNTGELFF.

The chain recombines TRBV14 with TRBJ2-5, with 7 bases identical to TRBD1. Germline trimming cut 0 bases from V and 4 bases from J; bases unmatched to any gene: 5. Germline loops: CDR1 SGHDN, CDR2 FVKESK. The CDR3 contains 15 residues. Here the CDR3 DNA reads TGTGCCAGCAGCCAAGACTTTACAGGGGCAGAGACCCAGTACTTC. Translated, it gives CASSQDFTGAETQYF. The full variable domain, in which reference TRBV14 and TRBJ2-5 provide the parts outside the CDR3, is EAGVTQFPSHSVIEKGQTVTLRCDPISGHDNLYWYRRVMGKEIKFLLHFVKESKQDESGMPNNRFLAERTGGTYSTLKVQPAELEDSGVYFCASSQDFTGAETQYFGPGTRLLVL.

The chain recombines TRBV2 with TRBJ1-1; no clear D gene. The CDR3 totals 14 residues. Trimming cost V 2 bases and J 0 bases, with 7 bases left between them. Looked up from germline, CDR1 is SNHLY and CDR2 is FYNNEI. The CDR3 DNA follows: TGTGCCAGCAGTGAAAGTCGGCTGAACACTGAAGCTTTCTTT. Translated, it gives CASSESRLNTEAFF. Combining the CDR3 with reference TRBV2 and TRBJ1-1 gives the whole variable domain EPEVTQTPSHQVTQMGQEVILRCVPISNHLYFYWYRQILGQKVEFLVSFYNNEISEKSEIFDDQFSVERPDGSNFTLKIRSTKLEDSAMYFCASSESRLNTEAFFGQGTRLTVV.

CDR3 in amino acids: CASSPSTDSYEQYF. CDR3 nucleotide sequence: TGTGCCAGCAGTCCCTCGACGGATTCCTACGAGCAGTACTTC. This chain links TRBV27 with TRBJ2-7; no reliable D call. Deletions cut 5 bases from V and 1 base from J, with 12 bases between. This CDR3 is built from 14 residues. CDR1 and CDR2 from the germline V gene are MNHEY and SMNVEV (reference sequence).

This clone was observed once. J is TRBJ1-2 and V is TRBV5-6; unclear D gene. V shed 4 bases and J shed 2 bases, with 15 bases lying between them. The CDR3 length is 15 residues. Germline CDR1 reads SGHDT; CDR2 reads YYEEEE. The CDR3 sequence is CASSPQGWFNYGYTF. The DNA of the CDR3 is TGTGCCAGCAGCCCCCAAGGGTGGTTCAACTATGGCTACACCTTC.